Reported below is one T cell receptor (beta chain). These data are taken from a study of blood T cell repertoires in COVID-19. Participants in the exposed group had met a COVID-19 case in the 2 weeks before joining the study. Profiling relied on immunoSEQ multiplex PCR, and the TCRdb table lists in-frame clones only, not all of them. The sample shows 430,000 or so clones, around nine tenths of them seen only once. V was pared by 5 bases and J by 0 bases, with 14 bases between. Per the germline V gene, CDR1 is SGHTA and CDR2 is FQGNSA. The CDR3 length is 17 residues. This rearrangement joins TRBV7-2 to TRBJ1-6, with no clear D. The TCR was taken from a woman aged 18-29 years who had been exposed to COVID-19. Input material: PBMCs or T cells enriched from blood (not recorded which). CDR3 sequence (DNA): TGTGCCAGCAGCCCAGGCCGCGTTAGCTCCTATAATTCACCCCTCCACTTT. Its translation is CASSPGRVSSYNSPLHF.